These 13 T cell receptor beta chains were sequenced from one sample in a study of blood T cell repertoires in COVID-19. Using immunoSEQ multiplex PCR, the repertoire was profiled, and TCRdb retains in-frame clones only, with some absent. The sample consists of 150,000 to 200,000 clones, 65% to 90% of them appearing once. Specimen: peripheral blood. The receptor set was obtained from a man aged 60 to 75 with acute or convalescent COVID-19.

The CDR3 nucleotides are TGCGCCAGCAGCCTTTTTGAAGAGACCCAGTACTTC. Protein: CASSLFEETQYF. V gene TRBV5-1 combines with J gene TRBJ2-5, with unresolved D. V lost 4 bases to trimming and J lost 3 bases, with 7 bases between them. The length of the CDR3 is 12 residues. Germline CDR1 and CDR2: SGHRS and YFSETQ.

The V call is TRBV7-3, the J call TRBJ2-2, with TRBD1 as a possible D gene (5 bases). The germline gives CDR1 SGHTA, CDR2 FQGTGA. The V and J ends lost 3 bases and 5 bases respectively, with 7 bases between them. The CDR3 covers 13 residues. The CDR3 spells CASSFQGTGELFF. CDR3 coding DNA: TGTGCCAGCAGCTTCCAGGGAACCGGGGAGCTGTTTTTT.

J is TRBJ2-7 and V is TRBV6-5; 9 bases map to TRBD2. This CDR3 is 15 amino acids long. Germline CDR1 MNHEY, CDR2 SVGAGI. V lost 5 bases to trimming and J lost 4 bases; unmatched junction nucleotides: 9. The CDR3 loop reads CASSLLAGGSYEQYF. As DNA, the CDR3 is TGTGCCAGCAGTCTCCTGGCGGGAGGGTCGTACGAGCAGTACTTC.

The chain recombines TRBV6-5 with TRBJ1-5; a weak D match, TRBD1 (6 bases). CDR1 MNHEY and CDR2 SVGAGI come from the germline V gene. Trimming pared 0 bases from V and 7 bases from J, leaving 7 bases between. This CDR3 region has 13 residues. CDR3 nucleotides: TGTGCCAGCAGTTACTCTAGGGGGCAGCCCCAGCATTTT. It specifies CASSYSRGQPQHF.

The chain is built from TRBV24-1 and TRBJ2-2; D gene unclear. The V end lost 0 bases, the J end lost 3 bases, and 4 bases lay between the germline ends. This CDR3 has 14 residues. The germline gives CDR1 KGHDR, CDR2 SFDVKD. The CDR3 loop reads CATSDLAHTGELFF. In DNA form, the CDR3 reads TGTGCCACCAGTGATTTGGCGCACACCGGGGAGCTGTTTTTT.

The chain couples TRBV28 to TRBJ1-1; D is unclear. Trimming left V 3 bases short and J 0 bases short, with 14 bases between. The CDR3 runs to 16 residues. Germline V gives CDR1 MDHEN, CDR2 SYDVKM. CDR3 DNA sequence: TGTGCCAGCAGTTTTGGAACAGTCTACATGAACACTGAAGCTTTCTTT. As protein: CASSFGTVYMNTEAFF.

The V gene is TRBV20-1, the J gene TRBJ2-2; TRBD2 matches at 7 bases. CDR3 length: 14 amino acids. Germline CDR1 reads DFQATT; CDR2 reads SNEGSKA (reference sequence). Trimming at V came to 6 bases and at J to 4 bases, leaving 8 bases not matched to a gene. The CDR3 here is CSASGGRATGELFF. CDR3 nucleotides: TGCAGTGCGAGTGGAGGGAGGGCCACCGGGGAGCTGTTTTTT.

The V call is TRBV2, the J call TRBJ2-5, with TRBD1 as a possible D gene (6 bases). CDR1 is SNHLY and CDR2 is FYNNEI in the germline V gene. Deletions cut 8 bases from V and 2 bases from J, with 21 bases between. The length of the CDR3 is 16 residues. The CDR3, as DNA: TGTGCCAGCGTAGAACCTGGGACAACTGGGCAAGAGACCCAGTACTTC. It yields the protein CASVEPGTTGQETQYF.

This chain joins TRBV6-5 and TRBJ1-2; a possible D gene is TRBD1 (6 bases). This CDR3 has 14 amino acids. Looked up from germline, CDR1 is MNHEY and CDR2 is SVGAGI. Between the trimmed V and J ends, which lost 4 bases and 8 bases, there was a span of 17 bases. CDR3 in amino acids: CASSSGGQPKGYTF. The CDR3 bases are TGTGCCAGCAGTTCCGGCGGACAGCCAAAGGGCTACACCTTC.

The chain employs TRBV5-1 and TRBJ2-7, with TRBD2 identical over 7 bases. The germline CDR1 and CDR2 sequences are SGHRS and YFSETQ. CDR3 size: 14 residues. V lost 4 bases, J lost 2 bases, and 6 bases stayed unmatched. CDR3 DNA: TGCGCCAGCAGCATCCAAGCGGGGCCCTACGAGCAGTACTTC. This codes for CASSIQAGPYEQYF.

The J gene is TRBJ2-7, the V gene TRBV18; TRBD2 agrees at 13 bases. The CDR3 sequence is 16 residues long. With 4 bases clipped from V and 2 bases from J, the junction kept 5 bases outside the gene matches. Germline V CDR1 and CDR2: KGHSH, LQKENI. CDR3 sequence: CASSRGLAGVTYEQYF. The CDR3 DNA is TGTGCCAGCTCACGCGGACTAGCGGGAGTTACCTACGAGCAGTACTTC.

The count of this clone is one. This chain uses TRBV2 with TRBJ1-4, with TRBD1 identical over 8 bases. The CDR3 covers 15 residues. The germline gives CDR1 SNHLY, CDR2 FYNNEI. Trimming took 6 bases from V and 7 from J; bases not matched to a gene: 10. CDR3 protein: CASSGPGGRGEKLFF. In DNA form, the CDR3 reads TGTGCCAGCAGCGGCCCAGGGGGCCGGGGTGAAAAACTGTTTTTT.

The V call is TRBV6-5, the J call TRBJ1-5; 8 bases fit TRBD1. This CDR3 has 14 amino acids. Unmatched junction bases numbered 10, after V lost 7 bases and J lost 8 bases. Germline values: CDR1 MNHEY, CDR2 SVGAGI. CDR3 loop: CASTRTGRWEPQHF. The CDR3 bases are TGTGCCAGCACCAGGACAGGGCGGTGGGAGCCCCAGCATTTT.